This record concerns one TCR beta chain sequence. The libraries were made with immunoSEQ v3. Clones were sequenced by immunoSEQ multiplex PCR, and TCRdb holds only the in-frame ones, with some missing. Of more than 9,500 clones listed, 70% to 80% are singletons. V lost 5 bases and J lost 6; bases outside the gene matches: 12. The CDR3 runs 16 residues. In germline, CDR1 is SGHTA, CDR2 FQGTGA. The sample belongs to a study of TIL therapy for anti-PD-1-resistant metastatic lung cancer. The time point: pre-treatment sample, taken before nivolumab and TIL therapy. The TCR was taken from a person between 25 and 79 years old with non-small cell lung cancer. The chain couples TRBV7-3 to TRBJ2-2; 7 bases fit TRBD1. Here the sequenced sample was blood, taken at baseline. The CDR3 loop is CASSTGTGVGSGELFF. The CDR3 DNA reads TGTGCCAGCAGCACGGGAACAGGGGTTGGTTCCGGGGAGCTGTTTTTT. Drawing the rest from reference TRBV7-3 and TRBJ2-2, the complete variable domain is GAGVSQTPSNKVTEKGKYVELRCDPISGHTALYWYRQSLGQGPEFLIYFQGTGAADDSGLPNDRFFAVRPEGSVSTLKIQRTERGDSAVYLCASSTGTGVGSGELFFGEGSRLTVL.